This T cell receptor (beta chain) stems from a study of T cell responses to AZD1222 COVID-19 vaccine. Across the whole study: Doses given second, at about 4 or about 12 weeks, were pooled.

Data came from immunoSEQ multiplex PCR; TCRdb stores just in-frame clones and leaves some out. The table records 130,000 or so clones, around 94% of them present only once. For this clone: Its antigen is as yet unknown.

The CDR3 is 14 amino acids. The ends were cut back, 0 bases at V and 5 bases at J, with 11 bases in the middle. Germline V CDR1 and CDR2: SGDLS, YYNGEE. General study findings and limits: Repertoires in all cases were sampled only once the peak T cell response had passed. Only a handful of individuals given AZD1222 were seropositive at baseline.

The receptor comes from an adult in good health. V gene TRBV9 combines with J gene TRBJ2-5, with D tentatively TRBD1 or TRBD2 (7 bases each). The specimen comprised peripheral blood, sampled on day 0 of AZD1222 vaccination. In DNA, the CDR3 is TGTGCCAGCAGCGTAGGACAGGGAGGGGAGACCCAGTACTTC. It codes for CASSVGQGGETQYF.